The entry that follows covers one T cell receptor (beta chain) sequence. The trim removed 10 bases at V and 12 bases at J, leaving 7 bases unmatched. The V gene's germline CDR1 is LNHDA and CDR2 SQIVND (reference sequence). The CDR3 runs 10 residues. Methods used by the authors: Amplified reference gene primers provided the basis for estimating nucleated cell counts. Some clones are missing from TCRdb's copy, which holds only in-frame ones; the method was immunoSEQ multiplex PCR. The V and J calls and the clone size are those of that table, but D and trimming were determined from the DNA. Among 100,000 to 150,000 clones listed, 85% were seen once. This entry is derived from a study of blood T cell repertoires in COVID-19. Study context: The study drew acute and convalescent COVID-19 samples from the United States, Italy and Spain. Sample material is recorded as cDNA or gDNA derived from T cells, B-cell-depleted T cells, or PBMCs.

The clonotype comes from a woman aged 80 or over with acute or convalescent COVID-19. What was sequenced was peripheral blood. This chain uses TRBV19 with TRBJ1-1; 8 bases are a match to TRBD1. This CDR3 reads CATGQGQTFF. The DNA of the CDR3 is TGTGCCACCGGACAGGGTCAGACTTTCTTT.